These T cell receptor beta chains were read from a single sample in a study of blood T cell repertoires in COVID-19. The method was immunoSEQ multiplex PCR; TCRdb's version includes in-frame clones alone and lacks a portion of them. The table has 85,000 to 130,000 clones, roughly 92% seen once; the top ten hold around 5.7%. The sample comprised peripheral blood. The receptors shown here come from an older man with acute or convalescent COVID-19. The CDR3 runs from the conserved cysteine through the conserved F or W. The D gene is left open where the match is weak. Part of the rows lack a size; the others show once, few, many or a class for expanded clones.

d_gene: -
len: 14
v_gene: TRBV11-2
j_gene: TRBJ1-2
abundance: -
CDR3aa: CASSLVGWGLGYTF
CDR3nt: TGTGCCAGCAGCTTAGTGGGATGGGGGCTTGGCTACACCTTC

d_gene: -
len: 14
v_gene: TRBV5-6
j_gene: TRBJ1-2
abundance: -
CDR3aa: CASSFGDINYGYTF
CDR3nt: TGTGCCAGCAGCTTTGGTGACATTAACTATGGCTACACCTTC

d_gene: TRBD2
len: 17
v_gene: TRBV27
j_gene: TRBJ2-7
abundance: -
CDR3aa: CASSSGAAGLGASEQYF
CDR3nt: TGTGCCAGCAGTTCGGGGGCCGCGGGACTAGGAGCATCCGAGCAGTACTTC

d_gene: -
len: 17
v_gene: TRBV5-1
j_gene: TRBJ1-2
abundance: -
CDR3aa: CASSLDGSSRANYGYTF
CDR3nt: TGCGCCAGCAGCTTGGATGGGAGCAGCCGAGCTAACTATGGCTACACCTTC

d_gene: -
len: 13
v_gene: TRBV24-1
j_gene: TRBJ1-1
abundance: -
CDR3aa: CATSDYRATEAFF
CDR3nt: TGTGCCACCAGTGATTACAGGGCCACTGAAGCTTTCTTT

d_gene: -
len: 13
v_gene: TRBV12-3/TRBV12-4
j_gene: TRBJ1-2
abundance: once
CDR3aa: CASSFGGYYGYTF
CDR3nt: TGTGCCAGCAGTTTTGGAGGGTACTATGGCTACACCTTC

d_gene: TRBD1
len: 16
v_gene: TRBV5-4
j_gene: TRBJ2-2
abundance: -
CDR3aa: CASSSPRGSDTGELFF
CDR3nt: TGTGCCAGCAGCAGCCCCAGGGGGTCGGACACCGGGGAGCTGTTTTTT

d_gene: TRBD1
len: 13
v_gene: TRBV19
j_gene: TRBJ1-2
abundance: -
CDR3aa: CASSLQGALDYTF
CDR3nt: TGTGCCAGTAGTCTACAGGGGGCTTTAGACTACACCTTC

d_gene: TRBD2
len: 15
v_gene: TRBV7-6
j_gene: TRBJ2-7
abundance: -
CDR3aa: CASSYASGDTYEQYF
CDR3nt: TGTGCCAGCAGCTATGCTAGCGGGGATACCTACGAGCAGTACTTC

d_gene: -
len: 15
v_gene: TRBV28
j_gene: TRBJ2-7
abundance: -
CDR3aa: CASSFGQGLTYEQYF
CDR3nt: TGTGCCAGCAGTTTCGGGCAGGGTTTAACCTACGAGCAGTACTTC

d_gene: -
len: 13
v_gene: TRBV5-1
j_gene: TRBJ1-5
abundance: once
CDR3aa: CASSLAGHQPQHF
CDR3nt: TGCGCCAGCAGCTTGGCGGGTCATCAGCCCCAGCATTTT

d_gene: -
len: 15
v_gene: TRBV18
j_gene: TRBJ2-3
abundance: -
CDR3aa: CASPLDGGSTDTQYF
CDR3nt: TGTGCCAGCCCCCTGGATGGGGGCTCCACAGATACGCAGTATTTT

d_gene: TRBD2
len: 14
v_gene: TRBV19
j_gene: TRBJ2-5
abundance: -
CDR3aa: CASSIAGGWETQYF
CDR3nt: TGTGCCAGTAGTATAGCGGGAGGGTGGGAGACCCAGTACTTC

d_gene: -
len: 13
v_gene: TRBV25-1
j_gene: TRBJ1-1
abundance: -
CDR3aa: CASSRGRNTEAFF
CDR3nt: TGTGCCAGCAGTCGGGGTAGGAACACTGAAGCTTTCTTT

d_gene: -
len: 15
v_gene: TRBV18
j_gene: TRBJ2-7
abundance: -
CDR3aa: CASSPRLSGTYEQYF
CDR3nt: TGTGCCAGCTCACCACGGTTATCGGGAACCTACGAGCAGTACTTC

d_gene: -
len: 15
v_gene: TRBV11-3
j_gene: TRBJ2-7
abundance: few
CDR3aa: CATQIGGTVTYEQYF
CDR3nt: TGTGCCACCCAGATTGGAGGGACAGTAACCTACGAGCAGTACTTC

d_gene: -
len: 12
v_gene: TRBV13
j_gene: TRBJ1-2
abundance: -
CDR3aa: CASSQGGNGYTF
CDR3nt: TGTGCCAGCAGCCAGGGAGGGAATGGCTACACCTTC

d_gene: -
len: 15
v_gene: TRBV30
j_gene: TRBJ1-2
abundance: -
CDR3aa: CAWSFGTRTGYGYTF
CDR3nt: TGTGCCTGGAGCTTTGGGACAAGAACGGGGTATGGCTACACCTTC

d_gene: TRBD1
len: 16
v_gene: TRBV3-1/TRBV3-2
j_gene: TRBJ1-6
abundance: -
CDR3aa: CASSLDRGSLNSPLHF
CDR3nt: TGTGCCAGCAGCCTGGACAGGGGGTCCCTTAATTCACCCCTCCACTTT

d_gene: TRBD1
len: 13
v_gene: TRBV24-1
j_gene: TRBJ2-7
abundance: -
CDR3aa: CATRGTGSYEQYF
CDR3nt: TGTGCCACCAGAGGGACAGGATCCTACGAGCAGTACTTC

d_gene: TRBD2
len: 16
v_gene: TRBV11-2
j_gene: TRBJ2-2
abundance: once
CDR3aa: CASSLGSGDYTGELFF
CDR3nt: TGTGCCAGCAGCTTAGGAAGCGGGGATTACACCGGGGAGCTGTTTTTT

d_gene: -
len: 14
v_gene: TRBV9
j_gene: TRBJ1-1
abundance: -
CDR3aa: CASSVATRNTEAFF
CDR3nt: TGTGCCAGCAGCGTAGCTACTAGGAACACTGAAGCTTTCTTT

d_gene: TRBD1
len: 15
v_gene: TRBV6-5
j_gene: TRBJ1-4
abundance: -
CDR3aa: CASSQGHGTGLKLFF
CDR3nt: TGTGCCAGCAGCCAGGGCCACGGGACAGGGCTGAAACTGTTTTTT

d_gene: -
len: 13
v_gene: TRBV27
j_gene: TRBJ2-3
abundance: -
CDR3aa: CASSQSSADTQYF
CDR3nt: TGTGCCAGCAGTCAATCATCAGCAGATACGCAGTATTTT

d_gene: TRBD1
len: 14
v_gene: TRBV12-5
j_gene: TRBJ2-2
abundance: -
CDR3aa: CASETGKGTGELFF
CDR3nt: TGTGCTAGTGAGACAGGGAAGGGCACCGGGGAGCTGTTTTTT

d_gene: -
len: 14
v_gene: TRBV25-1
j_gene: TRBJ1-2
abundance: few
CDR3aa: CASSTWRLLEGYTF
CDR3nt: TGTGCCAGCAGCACCTGGCGGCTCCTTGAGGGCTACACCTTC

d_gene: TRBD1
len: 17
v_gene: TRBV7-9
j_gene: TRBJ1-6
abundance: once
CDR3aa: CASSLVIGTGPGSPLHF
CDR3nt: TGTGCCAGCAGCTTAGTTATAGGGACAGGGCCCGGTTCACCCCTCCACTTT

d_gene: TRBD2
len: 17
v_gene: TRBV5-1
j_gene: TRBJ2-1
abundance: -
CDR3aa: CASSLRTSGFSYNEQFF
CDR3nt: TGCGCCAGCAGCCTCCGGACTAGCGGATTCTCCTACAATGAGCAGTTCTTC

d_gene: TRBD1
len: 14
v_gene: TRBV5-1
j_gene: TRBJ1-2
abundance: -
CDR3aa: CASSSDRVGYGYTF
CDR3nt: TGCGCCAGCAGCTCGGACAGGGTCGGCTATGGCTACACCTTC

d_gene: TRBD2
len: 14
v_gene: TRBV20-1
j_gene: TRBJ2-1
abundance: -
CDR3aa: CSASGAGAFDEQFF
CDR3nt: TGCAGTGCTAGTGGGGCGGGAGCCTTTGATGAGCAGTTCTTC

d_gene: TRBD1
len: 16
v_gene: TRBV6-5
j_gene: TRBJ1-3
abundance: -
CDR3aa: CASSYIDRGVGNTIYF
CDR3nt: TGTGCCAGCAGTTACATTGACAGGGGTGTTGGAAACACCATATATTTT

d_gene: TRBD1
len: 14
v_gene: TRBV11-2
j_gene: TRBJ1-2
abundance: -
CDR3aa: CASSPGTGTYGYTF
CDR3nt: TGTGCCAGCAGCCCTGGGACAGGGACCTATGGCTACACCTTC

d_gene: -
len: 15
v_gene: TRBV18
j_gene: TRBJ1-2
abundance: -
CDR3aa: CASSGGGGTNYGYTF
CDR3nt: TGTGCCAGCTCAGGGGGCGGAGGAACTAACTATGGCTACACCTTC

d_gene: -
len: 16
v_gene: TRBV11-2
j_gene: TRBJ2-2
abundance: -
CDR3aa: CASSPPNRLYTGELFF
CDR3nt: TGTGCCAGCAGCCCCCCTAACAGGTTGTACACCGGGGAGCTGTTTTTT

d_gene: TRBD2
len: 16
v_gene: TRBV10-3
j_gene: TRBJ2-7
abundance: -
CDR3aa: CATRPSGSGVSYEQYF
CDR3nt: TGTGCCACCCGGCCCTCGGGGAGCGGGGTATCCTACGAGCAGTACTTC

d_gene: TRBD1
len: 15
v_gene: TRBV19
j_gene: TRBJ2-7
abundance: -
CDR3aa: CASSYRDSFPYEQYF
CDR3nt: TGTGCCAGTAGTTACCGGGACAGCTTTCCCTACGAGCAGTACTTC

d_gene: -
len: 17
v_gene: TRBV3-1/TRBV3-2
j_gene: TRBJ2-5
abundance: -
CDR3aa: CASSQERGGGTLETQYF
CDR3nt: TGTGCCAGCAGCCAAGAGCGGGGAGGGGGGACCTTAGAGACCCAGTACTTC

d_gene: -
len: 16
v_gene: TRBV15
j_gene: TRBJ1-5
abundance: once
CDR3aa: CATSRRGGWGNQPQHF
CDR3nt: TGTGCCACCAGCCGTCGAGGGGGATGGGGCAATCAGCCCCAGCATTTT

d_gene: TRBD1
len: 14
v_gene: TRBV7-9
j_gene: TRBJ1-2
abundance: -
CDR3aa: CASSLFDREASYTF
CDR3nt: TGTGCCAGCAGCCTCTTCGACAGGGAAGCGAGCTACACCTTC

d_gene: TRBD1
len: 17
v_gene: TRBV6-1
j_gene: TRBJ2-3
abundance: -
CDR3aa: CASSEALTGYSTDTQYF
CDR3nt: TGTGCCAGCAGTGAAGCCCTGACAGGGTATAGCACAGATACGCAGTATTTT

d_gene: TRBD2
len: 16
v_gene: TRBV5-1
j_gene: TRBJ2-3
abundance: -
CDR3aa: CASSDRSGRISDTQYF
CDR3nt: TGCGCCAGCAGTGACCGAAGCGGGAGAATTTCAGATACGCAGTATTTT

d_gene: TRBD2
len: 13
v_gene: TRBV11-1
j_gene: TRBJ2-5
abundance: -
CDR3aa: CASSQSSGGTQYF
CDR3nt: TGTGCCAGCAGCCAGAGCTCGGGGGGGACCCAGTACTTC

d_gene: -
len: 15
v_gene: TRBV5-1
j_gene: TRBJ1-1
abundance: -
CDR3aa: CASSGGQPGGTEAFF
CDR3nt: TGCGCCAGCAGCGGAGGACAGCCGGGAGGAACTGAAGCTTTCTTT

d_gene: TRBD1
len: 15
v_gene: TRBV6-2/TRBV6-3
j_gene: TRBJ1-6
abundance: -
CDR3aa: CASSRTGGNYSPLHF
CDR3nt: TGTGCCAGCAGCCGGACAGGGGGAAATTATTCACCCCTCCACTTT

d_gene: TRBD2
len: 13
v_gene: TRBV29-1
j_gene: TRBJ2-1
abundance: -
CDR3aa: CSVQGGSYNEQFF
CDR3nt: TGCAGCGTTCAGGGAGGGAGCTACAATGAGCAGTTCTTC

d_gene: -
len: 12
v_gene: TRBV30
j_gene: TRBJ1-6
abundance: -
CDR3aa: CAWSSLSSPLHF
CDR3nt: TGTGCCTGGAGTTCCCTGAGTTCACCCCTCCACTTT

d_gene: -
len: 14
v_gene: TRBV3-1/TRBV3-2
j_gene: TRBJ1-2
abundance: -
CDR3aa: CASSQDHRGWGYTF
CDR3nt: TGTGCCAGCAGCCAAGACCATCGGGGGTGGGGCTACACCTTC

d_gene: -
len: 12
v_gene: TRBV12-3/TRBV12-4
j_gene: TRBJ1-5
abundance: -
CDR3aa: CASSTGVWPQHF
CDR3nt: TGTGCCAGCAGTACGGGGGTATGGCCCCAGCATTTT